This section outlines one TCR beta chain sequence together with its context. Assay: immunoSEQ multiplex PCR; the TCRdb copy retains only in-frame clones and omits some. The sample lists roughly 100,000 clones, over 75% seen once, with under 6.5% in the top ten. This sample stems from a study of blood T cell repertoires in COVID-19. Study as a whole: Nucleic acid was either cDNA or gDNA, and it came from T cells, B-cell-depleted T cells, or PBMCs.

The CDR3 extends over 13 amino acids. Trimming took off 5 bases at V and 3 bases at J, with 10 bases between the two ends. Germline V gives CDR1 MNHEY, CDR2 SVGEGT. Sequencing input: peripheral blood. The rearrangement joins TRBV6-2 or TRBV6-3 to TRBJ1-2; no clear D gene. This TCR was recovered from a human donor in a cohort sampled during active COVID-19. For the CDR3, the DNA is TGTGCCAGCAGTCACGGGAAGGACTATGGCTACACCTTC. Translated, it gives CASSHGKDYGYTF.